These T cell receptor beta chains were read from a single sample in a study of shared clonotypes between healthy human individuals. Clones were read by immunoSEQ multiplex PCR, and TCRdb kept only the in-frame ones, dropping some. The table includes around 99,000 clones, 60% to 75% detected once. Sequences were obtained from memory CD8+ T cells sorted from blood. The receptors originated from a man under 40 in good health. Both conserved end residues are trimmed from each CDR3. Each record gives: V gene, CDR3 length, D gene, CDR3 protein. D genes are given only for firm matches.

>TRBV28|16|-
ASSPIQAGRMQSQPQH
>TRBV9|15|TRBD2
ASSVGGRLAGPYEQY
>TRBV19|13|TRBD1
ASSPRTGGYNEQY
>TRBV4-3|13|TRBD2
ASSQGLALGETQY
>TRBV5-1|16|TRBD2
ASSLGTSGSLDSYEQY
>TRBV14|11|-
ASRASLNTEAF
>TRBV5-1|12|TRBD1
ASSKGGQNEKLF
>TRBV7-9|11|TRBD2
ASRLADYNEQF
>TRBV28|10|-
ASSLTVYEQY
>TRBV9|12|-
ASSPGGVPDTQY
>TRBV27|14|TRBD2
ASSLSMGGTLGEQY
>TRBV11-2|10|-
ASSPGINEQF
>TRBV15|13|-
ATSRELSGANVLT
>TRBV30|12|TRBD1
AWSADRVAYEQY
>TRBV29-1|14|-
SVTGLDGVSSGELF
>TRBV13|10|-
ASSFVDQPQH
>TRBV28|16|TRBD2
ASSKGLAGSASFWTQY
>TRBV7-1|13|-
ASSRGLLGNQPQH
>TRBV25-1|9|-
ASSPGYEQY
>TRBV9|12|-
ASAEGGTIETQY
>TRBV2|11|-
ASSLDYNNEQF
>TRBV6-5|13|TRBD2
ASIQSSGRTDEQF
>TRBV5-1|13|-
ASSDGTPRAYEQY
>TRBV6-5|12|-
ASSYLPGDGELF
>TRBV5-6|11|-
ASSFKFQETQY
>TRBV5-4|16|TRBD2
ASSLGGTSGGSTDTQY
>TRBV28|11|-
ASSVWVGNEQF
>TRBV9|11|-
ASSVGPGDEQY
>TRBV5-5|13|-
ASSLGDNSNQPQH
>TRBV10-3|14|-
AISEPSRGAGNTIY
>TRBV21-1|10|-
ASSKDTGEQY
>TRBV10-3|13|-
AISESNWEPGGYT
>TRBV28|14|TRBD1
ASSFAPGQSDYGYT
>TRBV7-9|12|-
ASSLEGPANVLT
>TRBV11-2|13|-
ASSSQDPTPGELF
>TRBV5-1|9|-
ASSLNTEAF
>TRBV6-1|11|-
ASSVDFQETQY
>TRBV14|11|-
ASSHPGFPEAF
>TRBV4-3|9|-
ASSQGGFSF
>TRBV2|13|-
ASSPGQLYQETQY
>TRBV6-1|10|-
ASRAPVNEQY
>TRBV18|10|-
ASSPQQVGAF
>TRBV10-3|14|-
AISVSGQGTPGELF
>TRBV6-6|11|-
ASTATTRGELF
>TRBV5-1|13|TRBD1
ASSFWTGADYGYT
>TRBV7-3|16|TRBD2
ASSSGLAGGPSTDTQY
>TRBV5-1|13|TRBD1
ASSEQGMGNQPQH
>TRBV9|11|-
ASSVVLNTEAF